Listed below are T cell receptor beta chains from one sample, sequenced in a study of T cell responses to AZD1222 COVID-19 vaccine. Assay used: immunoSEQ multiplex PCR; TCRdb lists only in-frame clones, some missing. The sample carries about 120,000 clones, around 88% recorded once. The source material was peripheral blood, sampled on day 0 of AZD1222 vaccination. These receptors originate from an adult in good health. CDR3s include the opening cysteine and the closing phenylalanine or tryptophan. Each record gives: V gene, J gene, CDR3 protein.

V: TRBV10-3
J: TRBJ1-5
CDR3: CAISEGHSNQPQHF

V: TRBV19
J: TRBJ1-4
CDR3: CASQSGATTNEKLFF

V: TRBV6-5
J: TRBJ2-1
CDR3: CASSYGTGGTNEQFF

V: TRBV4-1
J: TRBJ1-2
CDR3: CASSQDDTNYPISYGYTF

V: TRBV11-2
J: TRBJ2-3
CDR3: CASSPRDFTDTQYF

V: TRBV12-3/TRBV12-4
J: TRBJ1-1
CDR3: CASSSYMNTEAFF

V: TRBV30
J: TRBJ1-3
CDR3: CAWTRQGSGNTIYF

V: TRBV28
J: TRBJ1-2
CDR3: CASSLIWTRGGYTF

V: TRBV5-1
J: TRBJ2-1
CDR3: CASSPDGGPGSYNEQFF

V: TRBV15
J: TRBJ1-3
CDR3: CATSRDRGTGFGNTIYF

V: TRBV19
J: TRBJ2-5
CDR3: CASSPGQVQETQYF

V: TRBV5-4
J: TRBJ2-7
CDR3: CASSWGTVNSYEQYF

V: TRBV30
J: TRBJ1-2
CDR3: CAWSVPGGGGYTF

V: TRBV7-7
J: TRBJ2-2
CDR3: CASRVAGGNTGELFF

V: TRBV5-1
J: TRBJ2-2
CDR3: CASSLVGQTGELFF

V: TRBV4-3
J: TRBJ2-3
CDR3: CASSPRTGLATRSTDTQYF

V: TRBV2
J: TRBJ2-7
CDR3: CASSDMGLAGGIEYF

V: TRBV7-2
J: TRBJ1-3
CDR3: CASRSPASGNTIYF

V: TRBV24-1
J: TRBJ2-1
CDR3: CATSRDRGFTEQFF

V: TRBV6-2/TRBV6-3
J: TRBJ2-7
CDR3: CASSYERYRHCEQYF

V: TRBV3-1/TRBV3-2
J: TRBJ2-5
CDR3: CASSQQGADRETQYF

V: TRBV4-1
J: TRBJ1-3
CDR3: CASRRDRDSGNTIYF

V: TRBV18
J: TRBJ2-7
CDR3: CASWDNPYEQYF

V: TRBV9
J: TRBJ1-3
CDR3: CASSETPGLRAPSGNTIYF

V: TRBV4-1
J: TRBJ1-5
CDR3: CASSQDQGSPGPQHF

V: TRBV14
J: TRBJ1-1
CDR3: CASSQEGWGGSRYTEAFF

V: TRBV6-2/TRBV6-3
J: TRBJ2-7
CDR3: CASSRGMLYEQYF

V: TRBV3-1/TRBV3-2
J: TRBJ1-2
CDR3: CASSRWGENNYGYTF

V: TRBV7-9
J: TRBJ2-1
CDR3: CASSVIMYNEQFF

V: TRBV6-2/TRBV6-3
J: TRBJ2-7
CDR3: CASSLPLGEQYF

V: TRBV24-1
J: TRBJ1-4
CDR3: CATSDDRGLNGEKLFF

V: TRBV6-4
J: TRBJ1-4
CDR3: CASSSGVSEKLFF

V: TRBV3-1/TRBV3-2
J: TRBJ2-2
CDR3: CASSQGSLGLFF

V: TRBV27
J: TRBJ2-5
CDR3: CASSSWGTQYF

V: TRBV7-9
J: TRBJ1-2
CDR3: CASSLASGPYGYTF

V: TRBV18
J: TRBJ1-6
CDR3: CASSRDRDSPLHF

V: TRBV6-1
J: TRBJ1-6
CDR3: CASSEFPGQGNSPLHF

V: TRBV19
J: TRBJ1-4
CDR3: CASRGGWGSSTNEKLFF

V: TRBV6-6
J: TRBJ2-1
CDR3: CASSQPGQGIGRYNEQFF

V: TRBV7-9
J: TRBJ1-1
CDR3: CASSTRRGENTEAFF

V: TRBV11-2
J: TRBJ2-3
CDR3: CASSLALAGGGYTQYF

V: TRBV5-1
J: TRBJ2-2
CDR3: CASSLVNRNTGELFF

V: TRBV30
J: TRBJ1-1
CDR3: CAWISRLGTEAFF

V: TRBV9
J: TRBJ1-3
CDR3: CASSVGGTSGNTIYF

V: TRBV27
J: TRBJ2-7
CDR3: CASSLGGGIHEQYF

V: TRBV30
J: TRBJ2-2
CDR3: CAWSRGGSNAGELFF